This T cell receptor beta chain was sequenced during a study of identical twins. The authors used template switching to add a universal primer site and gave cDNA unique molecular identifiers. TCRdb re-called the 5' RACE reads through MiXCR, storing one row per CDR3 protein. The profile shows hundreds of thousands of distinct CDR3 sequences, 20% to 25% of them singletons. The ends were cut back, 4 bases at V and 3 bases at J, with 13 bases in the middle. The CDR3 loop spans 15 amino acids. Per germline, CDR1 SEHNR and CDR2 FQNEAQ (reference sequence). The data were also submitted as part of a second study, on T cells expressing NK-cell markers.

Sequenced input: CD4+ T cells sorted from blood. This sequence joins TRBV7-9 and TRBJ1-5; no reliable D call. The receptor's source is a woman aged 18-29 years in good health. Written as DNA, the CDR3 is TGTGCCAGCAGCTACCCGGACGGATTCAATCAGCCCCAGCATTTT. Protein product: CASSYPDGFNQPQHF.